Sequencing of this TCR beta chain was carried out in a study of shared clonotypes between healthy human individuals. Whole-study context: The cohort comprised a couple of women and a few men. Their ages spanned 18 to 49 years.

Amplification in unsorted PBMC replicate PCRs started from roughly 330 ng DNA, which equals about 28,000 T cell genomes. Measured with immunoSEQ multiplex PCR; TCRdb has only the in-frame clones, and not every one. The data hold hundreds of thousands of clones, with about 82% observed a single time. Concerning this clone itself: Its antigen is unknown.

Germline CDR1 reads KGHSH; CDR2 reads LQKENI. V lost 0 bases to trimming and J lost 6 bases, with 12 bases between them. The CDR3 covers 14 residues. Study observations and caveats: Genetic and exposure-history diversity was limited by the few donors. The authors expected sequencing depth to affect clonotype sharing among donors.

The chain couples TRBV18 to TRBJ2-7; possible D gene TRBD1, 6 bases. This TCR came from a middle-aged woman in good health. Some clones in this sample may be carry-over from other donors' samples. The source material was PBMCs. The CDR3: CASSPPAGVGEQYF. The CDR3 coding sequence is TGTGCCAGCTCACCACCGGCAGGGGTGGGCGAGCAGTACTTC.